The source of this TCR beta chain is a study of cytomegalovirus exposure and HLA in healthy donors (dated by TCRdb to 2016 to 2017). With regard to the full study: According to a later analysis, the 120 or so validation repertoires were produced on the same platform as the 666 repertoires of the first cohort. The aim of the study was to test whether cataloging public T cell receptors could identify signatures of past pathogen exposure. Besides the first cohort of some 670 subjects, a separate validation cohort made up of roughly 120 different subjects was used. To predict cytomegalovirus infection status, the study combined high-throughput TCR immunosequencing, statistical association of individual TCRs with disease status, and machine learning.

The library was built by means of the immunoSEQ multiplex PCR assay. As for the authors' bioinformatics: To diagnose cytomegalovirus status from the catalog of TCR beta chain sequences, a statistical classification framework was built. TCRdb carries this immuneACCESS record with in-frame sequences only. Its versions omit some clonotypes, under half of them owing to an unresolved V gene in the studies checked, with the rest unexplained. V, J and clone size were drawn from that table, and D and trimming were deduced from the DNA. The sample has about 400,000 clones on record, 70% to 90% of them singletons. Under 0.9% of the sample is in the top ten clones. Donors formed part of the validation cohort, which comprised over a hundred subjects and was distinct from the first cohort of some 700 subjects. General findings and caveats noted by the study authors: The authors suggested that the approach could potentially be extended to other disease states and immunological phenotypes. In vitro tests confirmed that a few of the cytomegalovirus-associated TCR beta chains recognize cytomegalovirus antigens. In both the original and validation cohorts, the classifier was reported to diagnose cytomegalovirus status with high specificity and sensitivity. In the study, approximately 160 TCR beta chains were listed as associated with cytomegalovirus. A later analysis found that TCRs clustered in the first cohort also tended to co-occur in the roughly 120 validation repertoires, with 94% of cluster scores above 0. Most TCR sequences were observed very rarely across donors, whereas some public TCRs were present in many individuals. All 120 or so repertoires were used to score co-occurrence in the validation cohort in a later analysis, because that analysis had no HLA typing for the cohort.

To note about this clone: Its recognized antigen is unknown. There are no base qualities to consult, and no much larger clone falls within one base.

The CDR3 goes from the cysteine to the phenylalanine over 15 residues. Of the read, only the CDR3 DNA is kept; its 45 bases are in frame from base 1. CDR1 LNHDA and CDR2 SQIVND were looked up in the germline V gene (reference sequence). V is cut by 6 bases and J by 2 bases, and the space between the germline ends is 13 bases. Rearrangement joined TRBV19 to TRBJ1-4, with a tentative D gene TRBD1 over 6 matching bases. Sequencing used PBMCs. The TCR originated in a woman between 18 and 29 years old in good health and CMV-seronegative. This receptor has the CDR3 CASSLQGWTNEKLFF. The sequenced DNA: TGTGCCAGTAGCCTACAGGGCTGGACTAATGAAAAACTGTTTTTT.